The 20 T cell receptor beta chains in this list originate from one sample, sequenced in a study of CD8 T cells in ankylosing spondylitis. TCRdb re-derived calls from the 5' RACE reads in MiXCR, one entry per CDR3 protein. The table lists fewer than 180,000 distinct CDR3 sequences, roughly 44% of them singletons. What was sequenced was synovial fluid, either unsorted or a sorted T cell fraction (not recorded which). The source of these receptors is a male donor with ankylosing spondylitis.

The V call is TRBV7-8, the J call TRBJ2-1, with TRBD1 matching 9 bases. Germline V gene lookup returns CDR1 SGHVS and CDR2 FQNEAQ. Unmatched junction bases numbered 8, after V lost 5 bases and J lost 3 bases. The length of the CDR3 is 16 residues. CDR3 DNA sequence: TGTGCCAGCAGCCCATATGACAGGGGGTACTACAATGAGCAGTTCTTC. Translated: CASSPYDRGYYNEQFF.

V and J are TRBV28 and TRBJ2-7; TRBD1 agrees at 8 bases. This CDR3 contains 13 residues. The V and J ends lost 6 bases and 3 bases, in that order; junction bases with no gene match: 4. Germline values: CDR1 MDHEN, CDR2 SYDVKM. Here the CDR3 reads CASRGQGNYEQYF. CDR3 DNA sequence: TGTGCCAGCAGAGGACAGGGTAACTACGAGCAGTACTTC.

This clonotype was detected once. This sequence joins TRBV7-9 and TRBJ2-7; no reliable D call. V lost 1 base and J lost 1, with 8 bases in between. CDR1 and CDR2 from the germline V gene are SEHNR and FQNEAQ (reference sequence). The CDR3 has 14 residues. The CDR3 region has the DNA TGTGCCAGCAGCTTAGACGGGCTATCCTACGAGCAGTACTTC. Translated: CASSLDGLSYEQYF.

The gene calls are TRBV4-3 and TRBJ2-5; TRBD2 is a possible D gene (5 bases). Germline loops: CDR1 LGHNA, CDR2 YSLEER. The CDR3 is 16 amino acids. The germline V and J ends were trimmed by 0 bases and 4 bases, with 15 bases remaining between them. CDR3 bases: TGCGCCAGCAGCCAAGATCTACTAGTTTTAGGAGAGACCCAGTACTTC. It is translated as CASSQDLLVLGETQYF.

The chain combines TRBV27 with TRBJ2-5; D is unresolved. The germline CDR1 and CDR2 sequences are MNHEY and SMNVEV (reference sequence). With 6 bases removed from V and 0 bases from J, the gap between germline ends came to 11 bases. The CDR3 covers 14 residues. CDR3 in DNA: TGTGCCAGCAGACCCCTCCCGTACCAAGAGACCCAGTACTTC. Its translation: CASRPLPYQETQYF.

The chain uses TRBV5-5 and TRBJ1-2; D gene unclear. The CDR3 is 15 residues long. Germline V CDR1 and CDR2: SGHKS, YYEKEE (reference sequence). Trimming left V 4 bases short and J 1 base short, with 14 bases between. The CDR3 reads CASSGYSQDNYGYTF. CDR3 nucleotide sequence: TGTGCCAGCAGCGGGTACAGTCAGGATAACTATGGCTACACCTTC.

This clonotype appeared a few times. J is TRBJ2-3 and V is TRBV5-1; D not resolved. The germline V and J ends were trimmed by 0 bases and 4 bases, with 15 bases remaining between them. This CDR3 has 16 residues. Germline V CDR1 and CDR2: SGHRS, YFSETQ. The CDR3 is CASSLGASLPPDTQYF. In DNA, the CDR3 is TGCGCCAGCAGCTTGGGGGCATCCCTTCCCCCAGATACGCAGTATTTT.

V usage is TRBV5-1 and J usage is TRBJ2-5, with D hard to call. The CDR3 has 15 residues. Germline V gene lookup returns CDR1 SGHRS and CDR2 YFSETQ. V was shortened by 0 bases and J by 5 bases, with 14 bases between the two germline ends. The CDR3 region has the DNA TGCGCCAGCAGCTTGGATAGTCCGTGTATGGAGACCCAGTACTTC. It is translated as CASSLDSPCMETQYF.

The table lists this clonotype with a few counts. The CDR3 loop reads CASSLAPGADYEQYF. The CDR3 coding sequence is TGTGCCAGCAGCTTAGCCCCAGGGGCGGACTACGAGCAGTACTTC. The chain couples TRBV7-3 to TRBJ2-7, with a tentative D call TRBD1 (6 bases). CDR3 length equals 15 residues. Germline V gene sequence: CDR1 SGHTA, CDR2 FQGTGA. Trimming shortened V by 2 bases and J by 3 bases, and 14 bases separated the two germline ends.

J is TRBJ2-5 and V is TRBV12-3 or TRBV12-4, with D possibly being TRBD1 (5 bases). The CDR3 has 16 amino acids. The V end lost 3 bases, the J end lost 4 bases, and 18 bases lay between the germline ends. CDR3 protein: CASSLPQDPGVETQYF. The CDR3 DNA is TGTGCCAGCAGTTTGCCACAGGACCCTGGGGTAGAGACCCAGTACTTC.

This clonotype was seen a few times. The genes are TRBV12-3 or TRBV12-4 and TRBJ2-5; D is possibly TRBD2 (5 bases). The CDR3 runs to 14 residues. The V gene lost 0 bases and the J gene lost 7 bases, with 12 bases spanning the gap. The CDR3 coding sequence is TGTGCCAGCAGTTTAGCGTTACTAGTTGGGACCCAGTACTTC. It codes for CASSLALLVGTQYF.

The rearrangement uses TRBV12-3 or TRBV12-4 and TRBJ1-2; 7 bases are shared with TRBD1. V lost 3 bases to trimming and J lost 4 bases; unmatched junction nucleotides: 11. CDR3 length equals 16 residues. The CDR3, as DNA: TGTGCCAGCAGTTTTTACCACCGGGACAGAGTCTATGGCTACACCTTC. Its translation is CASSFYHRDRVYGYTF.

The chain joins TRBV5-1 to TRBJ2-1, with a possible D match to TRBD1 (5 bases). The CDR3 covers 15 residues. Germline V gives CDR1 SGHRS, CDR2 YFSETQ. Trimming cost V 6 bases and J 9 bases, with 22 bases left between them. Here the CDR3 reads CASTLAGKEAVEQFF. CDR3 bases: TGCGCCAGCACCCTCGCAGGGAAAGAGGCGGTTGAGCAGTTCTTC. The full variable domain, with the rest looked up from reference TRBV5-1 and TRBJ2-1, is KAGVTQTPRYLIKTRGQQVTLSCSPISGHRSVSWYQQTPGQGLQFLFEYFSETQRNKGNFPGRFSGRQFSNSRSEMNVSTLELGDSALYLCASTLAGKEAVEQFFGPGTRLTVL.

The chain combines TRBV19 with TRBJ1-5; D is undetermined. From germline, CDR1 is LNHDA and CDR2 SQIVND (reference sequence). Trimming took off 6 bases at V and 1 base at J, with 19 bases between the two ends. The CDR3 is 17 amino acids. The CDR3 spells CASSYLWAPPSNQPQHF. The CDR3 DNA follows: TGTGCCAGTAGCTACCTCTGGGCCCCACCGAGCAATCAGCCCCAGCATTTT.

The genes are TRBV15 and TRBJ2-3, with D possibly matching TRBD2 (5 bases). The length of the CDR3 is 13 residues. Trimming removed 3 bases from V and 6 bases from J, with 10 bases in between. From germline, CDR1 is LNHNV and CDR2 YYDKDF (reference sequence). The CDR3 DNA sequence: TGTGCCACCAGCAGCCCACAGCGGGATACGCAGTATTTT. Translated: CATSSPQRDTQYF.

The J gene is TRBJ2-7, the V gene TRBV5-1, with D uncertain. Germline V gene sequence: CDR1 SGHRS, CDR2 YFSETQ. V lost 5 bases and J lost 1, with 19 bases in between. This CDR3 is built from 16 residues. CDR3 residues: CASRTGSPGRSYEQYF. Written as DNA, the CDR3 is TGCGCCAGCAGAACCGGAAGTCCCGGGCGGTCCTACGAGCAGTACTTC.

J is TRBJ1-1 and V is TRBV7-1; D uncertain. TRBV7-1 has ORF status, its function being uncertain. V lost 5 bases to trimming and J lost 1 base, with 32 bases between them. This CDR3 is 21 amino acids long. The CDR3 coding sequence is TGTGCCAGCAGCCCCCCTGCCCTTTGGTTGTGGACTTCAGATCGGAACACTGAAGCTTTCTTT. Translating it yields CASSPPALWLWTSDRNTEAFF.

This clonotype has a handful of counts. This rearrangement joins TRBV6-5 to TRBJ1-4; 8 bases agree with TRBD1. The V and J ends lost 4 bases and 6 bases, in that order; junction bases with no gene match: 4. CDR1 is MNHEY and CDR2 is SVGAGI in the germline V gene. The CDR3 runs 14 residues. This CDR3 reads CASSSQGGHEKLFF. CDR3 in DNA: TGTGCCAGCAGTTCACAGGGGGGCCATGAAAAACTGTTTTTT.

The V and J genes are TRBV6-5 and TRBJ1-3, with D maybe TRBD1 (5 bases). CDR1 is MNHEY, CDR2 SVGAGI, per germline. This CDR3 has 18 amino acids. V was trimmed by 0 bases and J by 2 bases, leaving 17 bases between them. The CDR3 DNA sequence: TGTGCCAGCAGTTACTCAGCCTGGTGGGCAGGGACTGGAAACACCATATATTTT. Amino acid sequence: CASSYSAWWAGTGNTIYF.

J is TRBJ1-6 and V is TRBV4-2, with D tentatively TRBD1 (6 bases). Per the germline V gene, CDR1 is LGHNA and CDR2 is YNFKEQ. Trimming removed 1 base at V and 10 bases at J, with 14 bases between. The CDR3 runs to 15 residues. The CDR3: CASSQGGQGRSPLHF. CDR3 coding DNA: TGTGCCAGCAGCCAAGGCGGGCAGGGGCGGTCACCCCTCCACTTT.